The present T cell receptor (beta chain) was sequenced within a study of blood T cell repertoires in COVID-19. Study summary: Samples came from the United States, Italy and Spain, spanning acute and convalescent COVID-19. PBMCs, B-cell-depleted T cells, or T cells were the source of the cDNA or gDNA that made up the material.

Germline V gene lookup returns CDR1 SGHNT and CDR2 YYREEE (reference sequence). The length of the CDR3 is 16 residues. The V end was cut by 4 bases, the J end by 0 bases, with 14 bases between. TCRdb's copy holds only in-frame clones and misses some; the assay was immunoSEQ multiplex PCR. The sample gives about 47,000 clones, about four fifths of which show up once; 26% is in the top ten. The gene calls are TRBV5-4 and TRBJ2-1, with a possible D match to TRBD2 (6 bases). The sequencing input was peripheral blood. The TCR was taken from a woman older than 75 with COVID-19, enrolled during active disease. CDR3 region: CASSRNDGSSYNEQFF. CDR3 in DNA: TGTGCCAGCAGCAGAAATGACGGGAGCTCCTACAATGAGCAGTTCTTC.